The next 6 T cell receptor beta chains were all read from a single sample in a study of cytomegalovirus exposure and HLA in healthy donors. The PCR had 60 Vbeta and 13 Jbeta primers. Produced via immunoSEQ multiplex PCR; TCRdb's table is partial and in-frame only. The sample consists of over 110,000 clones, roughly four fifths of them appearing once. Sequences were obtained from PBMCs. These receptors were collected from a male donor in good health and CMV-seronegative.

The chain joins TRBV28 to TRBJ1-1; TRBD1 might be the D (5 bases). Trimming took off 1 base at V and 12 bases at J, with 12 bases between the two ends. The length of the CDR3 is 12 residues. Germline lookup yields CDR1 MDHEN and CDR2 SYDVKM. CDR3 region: CASSLSAGFSFF. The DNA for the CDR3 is TGTGCCAGCAGTTTATCGGCAGGGTTCTCTTTCTTT.

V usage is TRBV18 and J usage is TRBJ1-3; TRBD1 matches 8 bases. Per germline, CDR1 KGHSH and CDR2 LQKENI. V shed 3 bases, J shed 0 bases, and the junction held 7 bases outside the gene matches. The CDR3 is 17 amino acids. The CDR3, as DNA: TGTGCCAGCTCACCCGGGACAGGCCGCCACTCTGGAAACACCATATATTTT. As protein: CASSPGTGRHSGNTIYF.

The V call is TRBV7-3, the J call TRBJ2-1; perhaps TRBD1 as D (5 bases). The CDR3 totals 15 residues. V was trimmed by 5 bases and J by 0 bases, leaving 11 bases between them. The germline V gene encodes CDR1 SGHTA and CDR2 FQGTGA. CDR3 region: CASSTRQSSYNEQFF. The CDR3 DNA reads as TGTGCCAGCAGCACTCGACAGTCCTCCTACAATGAGCAGTTCTTC.

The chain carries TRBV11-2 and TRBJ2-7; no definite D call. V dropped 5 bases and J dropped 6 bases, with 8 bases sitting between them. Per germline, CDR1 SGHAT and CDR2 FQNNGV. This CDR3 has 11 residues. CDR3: CASSPYGEQYF. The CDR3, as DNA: TGTGCCAGCAGCCCGTACGGCGAGCAGTACTTC.

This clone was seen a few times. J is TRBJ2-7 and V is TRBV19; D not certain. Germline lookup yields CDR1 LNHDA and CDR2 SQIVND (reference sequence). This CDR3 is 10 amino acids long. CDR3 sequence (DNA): TGTATAGTGAGTTTTTACGAGCAGTACTTC. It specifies CIVSFYEQYF.

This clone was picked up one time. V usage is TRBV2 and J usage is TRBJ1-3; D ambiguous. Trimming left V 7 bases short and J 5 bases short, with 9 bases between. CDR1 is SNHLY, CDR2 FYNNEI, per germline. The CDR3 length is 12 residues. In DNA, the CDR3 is TGTGCCAGCAACACACAGCGAAACACCATATATTTT. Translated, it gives CASNTQRNTIYF.